The rows below give T cell receptor beta chains drawn from one sample of a study of read filtering for tumor transcriptome and immune sequencing. TCRdb redid the calling of the reads with MiXCR, one entry per CDR3 protein. The table has about 38,000 distinct CDR3 sequences, around 13% seen once. The sequencing input was a population of CD138-negative cells sorted from bone marrow. Every receptor here comes from a donor at least 40 years old with multiple myeloma. CDR3s include the opening cysteine and the closing phenylalanine or tryptophan. Fields, in order: V gene, J gene, clone size, D gene, CDR3 length, CDR3 protein, CDR3 DNA. D genes are given only for firm matches. The size of a clone is reported for some rows only, either as once, few or many, or as a class for expanded clones.

V gene: TRBV6-6; J gene: TRBJ1-2; clone size: many; D gene: TRBD1; CDR3 length: 14; CDR3 protein: CASSYPGQGGGYTF; CDR3 DNA: TGTGCCAGCAGTTACCCCGGACAGGGAGGCGGCTACACCTTC
V gene: TRBV6-2/TRBV6-3; J gene: TRBJ2-1; clone size: many; D gene: NA; CDR3 length: 14; CDR3 protein: CASSWRVPAREQFF; CDR3 DNA: TGTGCCAGCAGTTGGCGGGTCCCGGCTCGGGAGCAGTTCTTC
V gene: TRBV19; J gene: TRBJ1-5; clone size: many; D gene: TRBD1; CDR3 length: 14; CDR3 protein: CASTRTGGNQPQHF; CDR3 DNA: TGTGCCAGTACCCGGACAGGAGGTAATCAGCCCCAGCATTTT
V gene: TRBV28; J gene: TRBJ2-1; clone size: many; D gene: TRBD2; CDR3 length: 17; CDR3 protein: CASSFKREARSYNEQFF; CDR3 DNA: TGTGCCAGCAGTTTCAAGCGGGAGGCCCGGTCCTACAATGAGCAGTTCTTC
V gene: TRBV6-2/TRBV6-3; J gene: TRBJ2-7; clone size: NA; D gene: NA; CDR3 length: 12; CDR3 protein: CASSHQPYEQYF; CDR3 DNA: TGTGCCAGCAGTCACCAACCATACGAGCAGTACTTC
V gene: TRBV6-2/TRBV6-3; J gene: TRBJ2-3; clone size: many; D gene: TRBD2; CDR3 length: 16; CDR3 protein: CASSRRSAGSGGTQYF; CDR3 DNA: TGTGCCAGCAGTAGAAGGAGCGCGGGTAGCGGGGGTACGCAGTATTTT
V gene: TRBV2; J gene: TRBJ1-4; clone size: many; D gene: TRBD1; CDR3 length: 14; CDR3 protein: CASQRGTVNEKLFF; CDR3 DNA: TGTGCCAGCCAAAGGGGGACAGTTAATGAAAAACTGTTTTTT
V gene: TRBV12-3/TRBV12-4; J gene: TRBJ1-2; clone size: NA; D gene: TRBD1; CDR3 length: 12; CDR3 protein: CASSRTGLGYAF; CDR3 DNA: TGTGCCAGCAGCAGGACAGGGCTTGGCTACGCCTTC
V gene: TRBV7-9; J gene: TRBJ2-7; clone size: NA; D gene: NA; CDR3 length: 13; CDR3 protein: CASTPGFSYEQYF; CDR3 DNA: TGTGCCAGCACCCCGGGTTTTTCCTACGAGCAGTACTTC
V gene: TRBV20-1; J gene: TRBJ2-1; clone size: many; D gene: TRBD1; CDR3 length: 14; CDR3 protein: CSARDLRQGDEQFF; CDR3 DNA: TGCAGTGCTAGAGATCTGAGACAGGGGGATGAGCAGTTCTTC
V gene: TRBV7-8; J gene: TRBJ2-5; clone size: NA; D gene: TRBD2; CDR3 length: 16; CDR3 protein: CASSSLGGASRETQYF; CDR3 DNA: TGTGCCAGCAGCTCCTTGGGAGGGGCCTCCAGAGAGACCCAGTACTTC
V gene: TRBV6-2/TRBV6-3; J gene: TRBJ2-1; clone size: NA; D gene: NA; CDR3 length: 17; CDR3 protein: CASSSNSGRPSYNEQFF; CDR3 DNA: TGTGCCAGCAGCTCGAATTCAGGACGCCCGTCCTACAATGAGCAGTTCTTC
V gene: TRBV15; J gene: TRBJ1-4; clone size: NA; D gene: NA; CDR3 length: 15; CDR3 protein: CATSPAGAGNEKLFF; CDR3 DNA: TGTGCCACCAGCCCCGCGGGGGCGGGTAATGAAAAACTGTTTTTT
V gene: TRBV21-1; J gene: TRBJ2-7; clone size: many; D gene: NA; CDR3 length: 16; CDR3 protein: CASSKVVSGDLCEQYF; CDR3 DNA: TGTGCCAGCAGCAAAGTGGTTAGCGGGGACCTGTGTGAGCAGTACTTC
V gene: TRBV28; J gene: TRBJ2-3; clone size: many; D gene: TRBD2; CDR3 length: 16; CDR3 protein: CASSLSGLAPTDTQYF; CDR3 DNA: TGTGCCAGCAGTTTATCCGGACTAGCCCCCACAGATACGCAGTATTTT
V gene: TRBV20-1; J gene: TRBJ2-7; clone size: many; D gene: TRBD2; CDR3 length: 11; CDR3 protein: CSAIAGVEQYF; CDR3 DNA: TGCAGTGCTATAGCGGGGGTCGAGCAGTACTTC
V gene: TRBV18; J gene: TRBJ2-7; clone size: NA; D gene: TRBD1; CDR3 length: 16; CDR3 protein: CASSPQRRTGAYEQYF; CDR3 DNA: TGTGCCAGCTCACCACAGAGACGGACAGGGGCCTACGAGCAGTACTTC
V gene: TRBV7-9; J gene: TRBJ1-1; clone size: many; D gene: NA; CDR3 length: 11; CDR3 protein: CASSLWTEAFF; CDR3 DNA: TGTGCCAGCAGCTTATGGACTGAAGCTTTCTTT
V gene: TRBV12-3/TRBV12-4; J gene: TRBJ2-3; clone size: many; D gene: TRBD2; CDR3 length: 15; CDR3 protein: CASSFIAGGPDTQYF; CDR3 DNA: TGTGCCAGCAGTTTTATAGCGGGAGGTCCAGATACGCAGTATTTT
V gene: TRBV14; J gene: TRBJ1-1; clone size: many; D gene: NA; CDR3 length: 13; CDR3 protein: CASSQDPHTEAFF; CDR3 DNA: TGTGCCAGCAGCCAAGACCCGCACACTGAAGCTTTCTTT
V gene: TRBV7-9; J gene: TRBJ2-1; clone size: medium-sized; D gene: TRBD1; CDR3 length: 13; CDR3 protein: CASSTDRGNEQFF; CDR3 DNA: TGTGCCAGCAGCACAGACAGGGGCAATGAGCAGTTCTTC
V gene: TRBV20-1; J gene: TRBJ1-1; clone size: many; D gene: NA; CDR3 length: 13; CDR3 protein: CSAPTQGITEAFF; CDR3 DNA: TGCAGTGCCCCAACGCAGGGGATTACTGAAGCTTTCTTT
V gene: TRBV29-1; J gene: TRBJ2-5; clone size: NA; D gene: NA; CDR3 length: 14; CDR3 protein: CSARGQGKKETQYF; CDR3 DNA: TGCAGCGCCCGGGGCCAGGGCAAGAAAGAGACCCAGTACTTC
V gene: TRBV20-1; J gene: TRBJ2-7; clone size: many; D gene: TRBD2; CDR3 length: 14; CDR3 protein: CSAGGGTSSYEQYF; CDR3 DNA: TGCAGTGCTGGGGGGGGGACTAGCAGCTACGAGCAGTACTTC
V gene: TRBV21-1; J gene: TRBJ2-1; clone size: NA; D gene: NA; CDR3 length: 20; CDR3 protein: CASSESKDTVEQHHYNEQFF; CDR3 DNA: TGTGCCAGCAGCGAATCGAAGGACACGGTGGAACAACACCACTACAATGAGCAGTTCTTC